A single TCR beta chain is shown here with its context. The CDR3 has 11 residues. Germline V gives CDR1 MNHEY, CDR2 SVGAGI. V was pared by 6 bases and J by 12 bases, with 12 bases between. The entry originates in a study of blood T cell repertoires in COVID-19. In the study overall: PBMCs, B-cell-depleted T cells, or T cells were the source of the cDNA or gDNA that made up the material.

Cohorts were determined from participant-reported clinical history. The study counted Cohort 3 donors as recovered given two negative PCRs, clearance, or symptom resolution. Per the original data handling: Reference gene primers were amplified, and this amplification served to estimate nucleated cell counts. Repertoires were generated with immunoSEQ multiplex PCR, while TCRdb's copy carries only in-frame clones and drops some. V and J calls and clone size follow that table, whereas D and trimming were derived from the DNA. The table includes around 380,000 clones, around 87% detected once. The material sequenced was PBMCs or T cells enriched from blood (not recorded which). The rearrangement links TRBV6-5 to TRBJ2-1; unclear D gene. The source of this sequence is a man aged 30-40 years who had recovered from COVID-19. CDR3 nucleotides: TGTGCCAGCAGAGAGACATCGGTGCAGTTCTTC. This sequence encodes CASRETSVQFF.